These T cell receptor beta chains were read from a single sample in a study of Ad26.COV2.S vaccination and SARS-CoV-2 variants. Clones were sequenced by immunoSEQ multiplex PCR, and TCRdb holds only the in-frame ones, with some missing. The table has some 300,000 clones, about 86% seen once. This specimen consisted of peripheral blood, obtained in a trial of Ad26.COV2.S vaccine versus placebo. The receptors shown here come from a person aged 18 to 59 who received the Ad26.COV2.S COVID-19 vaccine or a placebo. CDR3s include the opening cysteine and the closing phenylalanine or tryptophan.

j_call,v_call,cdr3_length,cdr3_aa
TRBJ2-7,TRBV10-1,17,CAGAKGVRVWSYYEQYF
TRBJ1-5,TRBV27,17,CASRTSGQGKSNQPQHF
TRBJ1-6,TRBV3-1/TRBV3-2,15,CASSQYDRDFSPLHF
TRBJ2-1,TRBV19,15,CASSPGGNSYNEQFF
TRBJ2-3,TRBV20-1,18,CSASSPQLAGGPSDTQYF
TRBJ2-2,TRBV18,15,CASSPGQGATGELFF
TRBJ2-1,TRBV5-1,15,CASRNSGAPYNEQFF
TRBJ1-6,TRBV27,15,CASSLEWGAVTPLHF
TRBJ2-5,TRBV9,13,CASSVGAEETQYF
TRBJ1-1,TRBV2,14,CASSRDRANTEAFF
TRBJ2-7,TRBV7-9,12,CASSTGQGEQYF
TRBJ2-6,TRBV18,18,CASSPRLQTTSGANVLTF
TRBJ1-2,TRBV18,15,CASSPQTGGAYGYTF
TRBJ1-2,TRBV27,13,CASSSAAVYGYTF
TRBJ2-3,TRBV6-5,16,CASSYSPSVATDTQYF
TRBJ1-5,TRBV19,12,CAVGPENQPQHF
TRBJ2-5,TRBV24-1,16,CATSDATGTGQETQYF
TRBJ1-2,TRBV30,13,CAWRPGPSGGYTF
TRBJ2-5,TRBV25-1,17,CASSRTSGGAWGETQYF
TRBJ1-1,TRBV29-1,14,CSVEGGVGNTEAFF
TRBJ1-4,TRBV5-1,16,CASSNPGRGPNEKLFF
TRBJ2-3,TRBV14,14,CASSLTGRGDTQYF
TRBJ2-3,TRBV30,12,CAWSNLGDTQYF
TRBJ1-6,TRBV28,16,CASSPGTGLYNSPLHF
TRBJ1-4,TRBV3-1/TRBV3-2,22,CASSQPFLNQGPGTATNEKLFF
TRBJ2-5,TRBV5-1,15,CASRPSGGDQETQYF
TRBJ1-1,TRBV3-1/TRBV3-2,13,CASSQRQGWEAFF
TRBJ2-5,TRBV3-1/TRBV3-2,15,CASSSLARIQETQYF
TRBJ2-7,TRBV30,12,CAWSGTGYEQYF
TRBJ2-5,TRBV4-3,13,CASSQEQGETQYF
TRBJ1-1,TRBV9,16,CASSVDPGGMNTEAFF
TRBJ2-3,TRBV11-2,16,CASSLNIAGLADTQYF
TRBJ2-5,TRBV5-1,14,CASSFGGGQETQYF
TRBJ1-1,TRBV6-5,15,CASSSPGGPNTEAFF
TRBJ2-5,TRBV9,15,CASSVVPGRSETQYF
TRBJ2-1,TRBV5-1,15,CASSLQVNSYNEQFF
TRBJ2-1,TRBV24-1,11,CATSDFGEQFF
TRBJ2-7,TRBV11-3,17,CASSLVRRGRRSGGQYF
TRBJ2-2,TRBV24-1,12,CATSARTGELFF